Presented here are 13 T cell receptor beta chains from one specimen sequenced in a study of cytomegalovirus exposure and HLA in healthy donors. Amplification used 60 Vbeta primers and 13 Jbeta primers. Sequencing used immunoSEQ multiplex PCR; TCRdb keeps in-frame clones, though not all of them. The profile covers under 150,000 clones, with around 10% appearing a single time and less than 2% taken by the ten largest. Sequenced material: PBMCs. Receptor source: a male donor in good health and CMV-seronegative.

This chain connects TRBV19 to TRBJ2-1; a weak D match, TRBD2 (5 bases). There are 16 residues in the CDR3. The germline V gene encodes CDR1 LNHDA and CDR2 SQIVND (reference sequence). V was clipped by 3 bases and J by 0 bases, with 12 bases between them. As DNA, the CDR3 is TGTGCCAGTAGTATCGGACTTGCGAGCTCCTACAATGAGCAGTTCTTC. Residues: CASSIGLASSYNEQFF.

The chain recombines TRBV6-1 with TRBJ2-5; D possibly corresponds to TRBD1 (6 bases). Trimming pared 2 bases from V and 2 bases from J, leaving 12 bases between. Germline-derived CDR1 and CDR2 are MNHNS and SASEGT. This CDR3 is built from 15 residues. The CDR3 sequence: CASSEYYRAQETQYF. CDR3 in DNA: TGTGCCAGCAGTGAATACTACAGGGCACAAGAGACCCAGTACTTC.

This clone was observed a handful of times. The V and J genes are TRBV29-1 and TRBJ2-3, with 14 bases fitting TRBD2. The length of the CDR3 is 17 residues. V shed 4 bases and J 2 bases; nucleotides not matched to a gene: 8. CDR1 is SQVTM and CDR2 is ANQGSEA in the germline V gene. This CDR3 reads CSVAGTSGGSLTDTQYF. Here the CDR3 DNA reads TGCAGCGTTGCGGGGACTAGCGGGGGAAGTCTCACAGATACGCAGTATTTT.

This clone was counted a few times. The chain joins TRBV4-3 to TRBJ1-3; D perhaps matches TRBD1 (5 bases). This CDR3 contains 17 residues. Trimming cost V 0 bases and J 2 bases, with 14 bases left between them. Germline CDR1 LGHNA, CDR2 YSLEER. CDR3 sequence: CASSQEGSRAAGNTIYF. CDR3 bases: TGCGCCAGCAGCCAAGAGGGGTCCAGGGCGGCTGGAAACACCATATATTTT.

A few counts support this clone. The chain has TRBV4-2 and TRBJ2-1; tentative D call: TRBD1 (6 bases). V dropped 6 bases and J dropped 7 bases, with 13 bases sitting between them. The germline V gene encodes CDR1 LGHNA and CDR2 YNFKEQ. The CDR3 covers 13 residues. CDR3 bases: TGTGCCAGCAGGGAGACAGGACGTAATGAGCAGTTCTTC. It translates to CASRETGRNEQFF.

This chain uses TRBV7-9 with TRBJ2-1; 11 bases fit TRBD2. The ends lost 2 bases at V and 3 bases at J; junction bases unmatched: 3. The CDR3 extends over 16 amino acids. Germline assignment: CDR1 SEHNR and CDR2 FQNEAQ (reference sequence). CDR3 protein: CASSLIGTSGYNEQFF. The DNA of the CDR3 is TGTGCCAGCAGCTTAATAGGGACTAGCGGCTACAATGAGCAGTTCTTC.

The J gene is TRBJ1-1, the V gene TRBV4-2, with D maybe TRBD1 (5 bases). The V and J ends lost 0 bases and 6 bases respectively, with 23 bases between them. The CDR3 contains 18 residues. From germline, CDR1 is LGHNA and CDR2 YNFKEQ. CDR3 bases: TGTGCCAGCAGCCAAGATGGCGACCCGGGACTAAGGCACGCTGAAGCTTTCTTT. Its protein is CASSQDGDPGLRHAEAFF.

This clone appeared once. In nucleotides, the CDR3 is TGTGCCAGCAGCGTCCCTCTAGCGGGGGTAAACCAGGAGCAGTTCTTC. It codes for CASSVPLAGVNQEQFF. This chain joins TRBV2 and TRBJ2-1; 10 bases are a match to TRBD2. The CDR3 length is 16 residues. V shed 6 bases and J 10 bases; nucleotides not matched to a gene: 15. The germline CDR1 and CDR2 sequences are SNHLY and FYNNEI.

This clone showed up just a few times. The rearrangement links TRBV10-2 to TRBJ2-1, with 7 bases that match TRBD2. CDR1 and CDR2 (germline): WSHSY, SAAADI. CDR3 length equals 11 residues. The V gene end was trimmed by 5 bases and the J gene end by 13 bases; junction bases not matched to a gene: 5. The CDR3 region has the DNA TGCGCCAGCAGTCCGGGGAGGGTTCAGTTCTTC. Its translation: CASSPGRVQFF.

The rearrangement joins TRBV9 to TRBJ1-1; maybe TRBD1 (5 bases). Germline CDR1 SGDLS, CDR2 YYNGEE. This CDR3 is built from 12 residues. The V gene lost 0 bases and the J gene lost 7 bases, with 7 bases spanning the gap. In nucleotides, the CDR3 is TGTGCCAGCAGCGTAGGGGGCGGTGAAGCTTTCTTT. Its translation: CASSVGGGEAFF.

This chain uses TRBV4-1 with TRBJ2-5; TRBD1 agrees at 7 bases. This CDR3 has 16 residues. V was pared by 0 bases and J by 5 bases, with 9 bases of the junction left unmatched. Germline CDR1 and CDR2: MGHRA and YSYEKL. The CDR3 loop reads CASSQEGGSLQETQYF. The CDR3 DNA is TGCGCCAGCAGCCAAGAAGGGGGCTCCCTTCAGGAGACCCAGTACTTC.

The chain recombines TRBV7-3 with TRBJ2-7, with 9 nucleotides matching TRBD1. The CDR3 extends over 14 amino acids. Germline V gene lookup returns CDR1 SGHTA and CDR2 FQGTGA. V lost 5 bases and J lost 9; bases outside the gene matches: 11. The CDR3: CASSPDGTGGAQYF. The CDR3 region has the DNA TGTGCCAGCAGCCCCGACGGAACAGGGGGCGCGCAGTACTTC.

This clone was found a few times. This chain connects TRBV9 to TRBJ1-2, with 9 nucleotides matching TRBD1. After removal of 2 bases from V and 4 bases from J, the junction contained 3 bases not matched to a gene. The CDR3 has 14 amino acids. The germline CDR1 and CDR2 sequences are SGDLS and YYNGEE. The CDR3 DNA is TGTGCCAGCAGCGTCGGGACAGGGTTCTATGGCTACACCTTC. Residues: CASSVGTGFYGYTF.